This T cell receptor beta chain was recovered during a study of blood T cell repertoires in COVID-19 (dated by TCRdb to the early 2020s). At the level of the whole study: Samples covering the acute and convalescent phases of COVID-19 were provided by collaborators in the United States, Italy and Spain. The prospective study material was composed of cDNA or gDNA derived from T cells, B-cell-depleted T cells, or PBMCs. Subjects who had been exposed to COVID-19, were actively infected with it, or had recovered from it provided the deeply sampled blood TCRbeta repertoires that made up the dataset. The repertoires were released in a freely available public database intended as a resource for research on the immune response to SARS-CoV-2. Samples came from the ongoing ImmuneRACE study (first 160 participants) plus 1,254 subjects from 6 global collaborators. Sample metadata almost always included a de-identified subject ID, COVID-19 status, age in years and sex. HLA class I and class II types, where available, came from metadata supplied by the sample provider rather than from assay-based typing.

The study at large found these results: Clinical and demographic metadata were provided uncurated, with the amount varying by source and participant.

One collaborating source in Seattle enrolled patients while the patients were actively infected and followed the patients over time throughout the course of disease. Whole blood was collected in K2EDTA tubes by collaborating institutions according to the institutions' own protocols. Collaborator samples were shipped for TCRbeta analysis as frozen whole blood, isolated PBMCs, or DNA extracted from either sample type. Comments on this clone: The antigen it binds to is not known. Per-base quality was not reported, and no clone a single base away is much larger than it.

The immunoSEQ Assay, a bias-controlled multiplex PCR, was used to amplify TCRbeta CDR3 regions from genomic DNA. The study's processing was this. Nucleated cell counts per sample were estimated from amplification of reference gene primers within the assay. Sequence reads were collapsed and filtered to measure the absolute abundance of every unique TCRbeta CDR3 rearrangement. For each sample, productive Simpson clonality was calculated as the square root of Simpson's diversity index across productive rearrangements. TCRdb provides this immuneACCESS table in a form limited to in-frame rearrangements. Some clones are lacking; in checked studies, under half of them reflect an unresolved V gene, and why the rest are absent is not known. V, J and clone size reflect that table, while D and trimming were determined from the DNA. The sample contains 250,000 to 350,000 clones, more than 70% of them found a single time. The ten largest make up 11% of the sample.

Sequencing used peripheral blood. The source is a woman aged 25-40 years with COVID-19, enrolled during active disease.

The CDR3: CASSVLQGAEQYF. At the DNA level, the sequence is TGTGCCAGTAGTGTTTTACAGGGGGCCGAGCAGTACTTC. Recombination joined TRBV19 with TRBJ2-7, with 9 central nucleotides matching TRBD1. CDR1 and CDR2 (LNHDA, SQIVND) derive from the germline V gene (reference sequence). Trimmed from V: 5 bases; trimmed from J: 6 bases; junction bases lacking a gene match: 5. Taken from cysteine to phenylalanine, the CDR3 has 13 residues. The only DNA kept is the CDR3, 39 bases in frame from the first base.